The 17 T cell receptor beta chains given below trace back to one sample, sequenced in a study of beta chain features in type 1 diabetes. Expressed TCRB transcripts were sequenced, since all the RNA that had been isolated was reverse transcribed. TCRdb keeps only in-frame clones here, not all; method: immunoSEQ multiplex PCR. The sample lists about 220,000 clones, approximately 11% occurring once. Sequencing was carried out using central memory CD4+ T cells from blood. The origin of the receptors is a man in his late teens or twenties in good health.

A remark on this clone: Other DNA sequences from this sample encode an identical CDR3 as well. The rearrangement links TRBV7-2 to TRBJ2-3; a weak D match, TRBD1 (5 bases). Germline CDR1 and CDR2: SGHTA and FQGNSA. The V and J ends lost 3 bases and 1 base respectively, with 5 bases between them. The CDR3 contains 13 residues. In nucleotides, the CDR3 is TGTGCCAGCAGCTTGGGGCGCACAGATACGCAGTATTTT. Translating gives CASSLGRTDTQYF.

The chain is built from TRBV6-5 and TRBJ2-5, with no clear D. This CDR3 contains 14 residues. Trimming took 2 bases from V and 2 from J, leaving 9 bases between them. CDR1 and CDR2 from the germline V gene are MNHEY and SVGAGI. The DNA for the CDR3 is TGTGCCAGCAGTTACGTTGCCCGGCAAGAGACCCAGTACTTC. Its protein product is CASSYVARQETQYF.

This clone showed up just a few times. In DNA form, the CDR3 reads TGTGCCACCAGCAGAGAAAGGACGCGTGGTAATGAGCAGTTCTTC. Residues: CATSRERTRGNEQFF. This sequence joins TRBV15 and TRBJ2-1; D gene unclear. The CDR3 loop spans 15 amino acids. The germline CDR1 and CDR2 sequences are LNHNV and YYDKDF (reference sequence). Trimming pared 0 bases from V and 7 bases from J, leaving 13 bases between.

This chain links TRBV29-1 with TRBJ2-1; D ambiguous. Per germline, CDR1 SQVTM and CDR2 ANQGSEA. With 3 bases removed from V and 7 bases from J, the gap between germline ends came to 16 bases. This CDR3 spans 14 amino acids. The CDR3 sequence: CSVEDQAAWNEQFF. The CDR3 nucleotides read TGCAGCGTTGAGGATCAGGCGGCCTGGAATGAGCAGTTCTTC.

Here the CDR3 DNA reads TGTGCCAGCAGTGCGGGTCTTCTAGATCTGCCAGCTACGCAGTATTTT. Protein: CASSAGLLDLPATQYF. The genes are TRBV6-1 and TRBJ2-3; D unresolved. Germline assignment: CDR1 MNHNS and CDR2 SASEGT. Trimming took off 4 bases at V and 8 bases at J, with 22 bases between the two ends. This CDR3 comprises 16 residues.

This clone has more than one count but fewer than ten. The J gene is TRBJ2-6, the V gene TRBV19; tentatively, D is TRBD1 (5 bases). Trimming removed 3 bases at V and 2 bases at J, with 5 bases between. The CDR3 has 14 amino acids. Germline V gives CDR1 LNHDA, CDR2 SQIVND (reference sequence). Here the CDR3 DNA reads TGTGCCAGTAGTATGACAGCTGGGGCCAACGTCCTGACTTTC. Translated: CASSMTAGANVLTF.

This clone was counted at least ten times. The same CDR3 also results from other DNA sequences found in this sample. This chain uses TRBV7-2 with TRBJ2-1; D gene ambiguous. The CDR3 runs 12 residues. CDR1 is SGHTA and CDR2 is FQGNSA in the germline V gene. V lost 6 bases to trimming and J lost 4 bases, with 7 bases between them. This CDR3 is CASSFRYNEQFF. CDR3 sequence (DNA): TGTGCCAGCAGTTTTAGGTACAATGAGCAGTTCTTC.

This clone was observed a handful of times. J is TRBJ2-1 and V is TRBV6-1; TRBD2 aligns across 7 bases. This CDR3 has 15 amino acids. J gave up 5 bases and V 5 bases, and 9 bases lay outside the gene matches. The germline V gene encodes CDR1 MNHNS and CDR2 SASEGT. CDR3 bases: TGTGCCAGCAGTAAAGGCCTCAGCGGGAACAATGAGCAGTTCTTC. Translating gives CASSKGLSGNNEQFF.

The sample holds a few counts of this clone. The J gene is TRBJ2-7, the V gene TRBV28; a possible D gene is TRBD1 (5 bases). V lost 8 bases and J 3 bases, leaving 11 bases between the germline ends. This CDR3 is built from 12 residues. The V gene's germline CDR1 is MDHEN and CDR2 SYDVKM. The DNA of the CDR3 is TGTGCCAGCCTAGACAGTTTCTACGAGCAGTACTTC. It encodes CASLDSFYEQYF.

This chain joins TRBV9 and TRBJ2-6; D ambiguous. Trimming took 4 bases from V and 2 from J, leaving 10 bases between them. This CDR3 region has 15 residues. Germline V gene sequence: CDR1 SGDLS, CDR2 YYNGEE. The CDR3 is CASSLQSAGANVLTF. The CDR3 DNA reads as TGTGCCAGCAGCCTGCAAAGCGCTGGGGCCAACGTCCTGACTTTC.

The chain is built from TRBV9 and TRBJ1-1; D is undetermined. Trimming cost V 5 bases and J 8 bases, with 13 bases left between them. Looked up from germline, CDR1 is SGDLS and CDR2 is YYNGEE. The CDR3 sequence is 12 residues long. CDR3 residues: CASRRNTEEAFF. Written as DNA, the CDR3 is TGTGCCAGCAGGAGAAACACTGAAGAAGCTTTCTTT.

There are many counts of this clone. The chain employs TRBV5-4 and TRBJ2-2; tentatively, D is TRBD1 (6 bases). The CDR3 runs to 15 residues. Per the germline V gene, CDR1 is SGHNT and CDR2 is YYREEE (reference sequence). V shed 1 base and J shed 3 bases, with 10 bases lying between them. The CDR3 here is CASSLNRVDTGELFF. Written as DNA, the CDR3 is TGTGCCAGCAGCTTGAACAGGGTCGACACCGGGGAGCTGTTTTTT.

This rearrangement joins TRBV27 to TRBJ2-7; 7 bases map to TRBD1. The V gene's germline CDR1 is MNHEY and CDR2 SMNVEV (reference sequence). V trimming: 1 base; J trimming: 2 bases; junction bases outside the gene matches: 5. This CDR3 has 15 residues. CDR3 residues: CASSLFPGGTYEQYF. CDR3 bases: TGTGCCAGCAGTTTATTTCCAGGGGGAACCTACGAGCAGTACTTC.

V usage is TRBV5-4 and J usage is TRBJ2-7; D unclear. CDR3 size: 11 residues. From germline, CDR1 is SGHNT and CDR2 YYREEE (reference sequence). V shed 3 bases and J shed 3 bases, with 4 bases lying between them. CDR3 sequence (DNA): TGTGCCAGCAGCTCCCTCTACGAGCAGTACTTC. It translates to CASSSLYEQYF.

This clone was seen a few times. V and J are TRBV5-6 and TRBJ1-4, with D maybe TRBD1 (5 bases). Trimming cost V 6 bases and J 3 bases, with 15 bases left between them. The CDR3 extends over 15 amino acids. Germline values: CDR1 SGHDT, CDR2 YYEEEE. CDR3 sequence reads: CASTLFGAANEKLFF. CDR3 in DNA: TGTGCCAGCACCCTCTTTGGGGCGGCTAATGAAAAACTGTTTTTT.

Concerning this clone: The junction does not match germline at one end; this may be a read error. The chain is built from TRBV2 and TRBJ2-2, with D possibly being TRBD2 (6 bases). This CDR3 is built from 13 residues. The germline V gene encodes CDR1 SNHLY and CDR2 FYNNEI. CDR3 protein: CASSEMQGRRRVF. CDR3 sequence (DNA): TGTGCCAGCAGTGAAATGCAGGGACGGCGGAGGGTTTTT.

This clone was detected only a few times. The chain employs TRBV6-4 and TRBJ2-3; D unresolved. V was shortened by 4 bases and J by 2 bases, with 4 bases between the two germline ends. Per the germline V gene, CDR1 is MRHNA and CDR2 is SNTAGT. The CDR3 sequence is 12 residues long. The CDR3: CASSAHTDTQYF. Here the CDR3 DNA reads TGTGCCAGCAGTGCACACACAGATACGCAGTATTTT.